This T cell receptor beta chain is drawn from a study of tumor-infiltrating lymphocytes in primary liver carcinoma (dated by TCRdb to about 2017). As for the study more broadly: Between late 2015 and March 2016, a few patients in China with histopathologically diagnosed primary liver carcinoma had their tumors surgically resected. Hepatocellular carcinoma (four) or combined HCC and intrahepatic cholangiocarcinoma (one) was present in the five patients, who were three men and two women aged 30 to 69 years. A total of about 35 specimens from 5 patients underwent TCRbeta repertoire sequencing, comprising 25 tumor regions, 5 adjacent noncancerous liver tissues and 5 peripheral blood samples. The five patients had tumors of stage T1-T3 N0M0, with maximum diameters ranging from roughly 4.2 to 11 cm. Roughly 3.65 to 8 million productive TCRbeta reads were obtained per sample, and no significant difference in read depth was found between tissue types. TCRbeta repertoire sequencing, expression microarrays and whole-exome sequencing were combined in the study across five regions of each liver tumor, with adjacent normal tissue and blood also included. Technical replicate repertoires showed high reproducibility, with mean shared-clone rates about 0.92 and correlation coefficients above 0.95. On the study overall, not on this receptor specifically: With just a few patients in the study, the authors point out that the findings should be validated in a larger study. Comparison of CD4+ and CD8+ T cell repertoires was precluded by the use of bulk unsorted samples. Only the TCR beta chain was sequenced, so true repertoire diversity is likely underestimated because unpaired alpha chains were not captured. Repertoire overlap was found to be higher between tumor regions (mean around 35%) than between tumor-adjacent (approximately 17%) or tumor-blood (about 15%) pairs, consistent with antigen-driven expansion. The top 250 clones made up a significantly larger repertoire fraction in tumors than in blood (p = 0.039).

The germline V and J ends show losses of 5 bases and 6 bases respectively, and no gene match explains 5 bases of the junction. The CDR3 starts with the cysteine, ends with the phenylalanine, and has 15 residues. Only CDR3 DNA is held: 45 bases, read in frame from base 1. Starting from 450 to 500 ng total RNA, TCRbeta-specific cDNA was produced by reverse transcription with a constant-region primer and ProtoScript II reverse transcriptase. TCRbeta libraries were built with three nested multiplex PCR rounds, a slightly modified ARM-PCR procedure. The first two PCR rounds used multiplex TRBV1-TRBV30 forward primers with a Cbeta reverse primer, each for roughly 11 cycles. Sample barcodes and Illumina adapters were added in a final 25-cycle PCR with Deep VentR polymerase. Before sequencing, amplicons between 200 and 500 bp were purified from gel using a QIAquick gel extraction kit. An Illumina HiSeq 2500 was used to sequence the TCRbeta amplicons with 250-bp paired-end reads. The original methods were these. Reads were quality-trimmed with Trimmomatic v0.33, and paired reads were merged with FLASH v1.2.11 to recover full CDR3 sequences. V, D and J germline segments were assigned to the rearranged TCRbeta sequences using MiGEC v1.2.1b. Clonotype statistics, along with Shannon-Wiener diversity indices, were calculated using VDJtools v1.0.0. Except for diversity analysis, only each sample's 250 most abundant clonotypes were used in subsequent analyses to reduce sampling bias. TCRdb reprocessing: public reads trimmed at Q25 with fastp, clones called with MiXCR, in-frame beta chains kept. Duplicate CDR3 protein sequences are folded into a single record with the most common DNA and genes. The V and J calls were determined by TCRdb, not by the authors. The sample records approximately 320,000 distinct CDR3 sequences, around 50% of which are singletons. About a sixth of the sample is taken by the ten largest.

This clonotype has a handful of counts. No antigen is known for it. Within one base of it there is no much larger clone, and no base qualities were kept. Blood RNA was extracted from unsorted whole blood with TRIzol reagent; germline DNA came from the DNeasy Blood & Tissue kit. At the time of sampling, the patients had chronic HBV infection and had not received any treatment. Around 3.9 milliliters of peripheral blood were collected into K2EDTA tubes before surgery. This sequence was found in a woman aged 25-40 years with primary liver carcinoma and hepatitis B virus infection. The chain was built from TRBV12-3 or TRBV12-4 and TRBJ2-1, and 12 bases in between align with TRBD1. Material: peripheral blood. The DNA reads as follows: TGTGCCAGCAGTCCGGGACAGGGGGCATTCAATGAGCAGTTCTTC. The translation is CASSPGQGAFNEQFF.